Reported below is one TCR beta chain. Using immunoSEQ multiplex PCR, the repertoire was profiled, and TCRdb retains in-frame clones only, with some absent. The sample shows 1,000 or so clones, approximately 89% of them seen only once. Time point here: neoterminal ileum biopsy at postoperative endoscopy, about 6 months after surgery. The data were obtained in a study of T cell repertoires in ileal Crohn's disease. The CDR3 has 15 amino acids. Trimming removed 0 bases from V and 4 bases from J; junction bases left unmatched: 2. Germline V gives CDR1 MRHNA, CDR2 SNTAGT. This clonotype was sampled from an adult with Crohn's disease. The sample was ileal tissue. This rearrangement joins TRBV6-4 to TRBJ2-7, with TRBD1 identical over 11 bases. This CDR3 is CASSDSGTGGYEQYF. Here the CDR3 DNA reads TGTGCCAGCAGTGACTCCGGGACAGGGGGTTACGAGCAGTACTTC.